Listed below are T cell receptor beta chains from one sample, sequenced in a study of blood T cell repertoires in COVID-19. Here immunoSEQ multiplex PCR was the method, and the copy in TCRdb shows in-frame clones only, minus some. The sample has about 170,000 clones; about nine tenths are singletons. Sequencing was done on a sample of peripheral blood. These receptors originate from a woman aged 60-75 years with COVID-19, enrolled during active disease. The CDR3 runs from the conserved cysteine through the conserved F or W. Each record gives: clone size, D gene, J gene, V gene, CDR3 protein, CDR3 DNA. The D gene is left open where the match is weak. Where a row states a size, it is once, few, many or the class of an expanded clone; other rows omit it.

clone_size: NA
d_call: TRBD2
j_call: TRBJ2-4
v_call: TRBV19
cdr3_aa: CASSSPSGRAVAKNIQYF
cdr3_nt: TGTGCCAGTAGTAGTCCTAGCGGGAGGGCCGTAGCCAAAAACATTCAGTACTTC

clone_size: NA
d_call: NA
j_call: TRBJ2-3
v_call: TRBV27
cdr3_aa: CASSLSVTGDTQYF
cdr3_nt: TGTGCCAGCAGTTTATCGGTTACAGGAGATACGCAGTATTTT

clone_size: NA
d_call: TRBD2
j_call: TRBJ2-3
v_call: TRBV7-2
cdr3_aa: CASSLAGGRIVTDTQYF
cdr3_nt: TGTGCCAGCAGCTTAGCGGGAGGGCGTATTGTAACAGATACGCAGTATTTT

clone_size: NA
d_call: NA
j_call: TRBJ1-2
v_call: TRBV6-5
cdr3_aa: CASSIYGYTF
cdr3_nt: TGTGCCAGCAGCATCTATGGCTACACCTTC

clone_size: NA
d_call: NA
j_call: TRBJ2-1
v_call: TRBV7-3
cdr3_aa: CASSPRRESEQFF
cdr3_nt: TGTGCCAGCAGCCCAAGGCGGGAAAGTGAGCAGTTCTTC

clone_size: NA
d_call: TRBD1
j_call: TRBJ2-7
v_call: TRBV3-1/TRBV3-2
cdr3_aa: CASSHTEQGEAYEQYF
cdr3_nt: TGTGCCAGCAGCCATACTGAACAGGGGGAGGCCTACGAGCAGTACTTC

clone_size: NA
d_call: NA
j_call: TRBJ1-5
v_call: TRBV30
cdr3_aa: CAWSPGQYSNQPQHF
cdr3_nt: TGTGCCTGGAGTCCAGGCCAGTATAGCAATCAGCCCCAGCATTTT

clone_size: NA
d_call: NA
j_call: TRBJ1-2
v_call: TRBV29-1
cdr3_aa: CSVLQGNYGYTF
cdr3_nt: TGCAGCGTTCTCCAGGGGAACTATGGCTACACCTTC

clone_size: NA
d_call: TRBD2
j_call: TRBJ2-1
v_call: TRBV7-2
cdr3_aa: CASSPRLAGIYNEQFF
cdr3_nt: TGTGCCAGCAGCCCTCGACTAGCGGGGATCTACAATGAGCAGTTCTTC

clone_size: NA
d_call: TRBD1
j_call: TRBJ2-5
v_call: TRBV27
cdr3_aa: CASSLSSRGRETQYF
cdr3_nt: TGTGCCAGCAGTTTATCCTCCAGGGGGCGAGAGACCCAGTACTTC

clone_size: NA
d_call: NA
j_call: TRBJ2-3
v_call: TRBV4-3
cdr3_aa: CASSQATSTDTQYF
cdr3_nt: TGCGCCAGCAGCCAGGCGACTAGCACAGATACGCAGTATTTT

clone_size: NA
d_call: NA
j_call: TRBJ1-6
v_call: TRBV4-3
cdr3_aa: CASSQGGLGNSPLHF
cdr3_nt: TGCGCCAGCAGCCAAGGGGGACTGGGGAATTCACCCCTCCACTTT

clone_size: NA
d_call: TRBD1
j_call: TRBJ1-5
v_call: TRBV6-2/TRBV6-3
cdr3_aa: CASSPTGGRGNQPQHF
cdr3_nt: TGTGCCAGCAGCCCTACAGGGGGCAGAGGCAATCAGCCCCAGCATTTT

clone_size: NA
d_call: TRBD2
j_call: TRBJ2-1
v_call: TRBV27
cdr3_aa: CASRQTGTSGRLYNEQFF
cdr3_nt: TGTGCCAGCAGACAGACCGGGACTAGCGGGAGATTGTACAATGAGCAGTTCTTC

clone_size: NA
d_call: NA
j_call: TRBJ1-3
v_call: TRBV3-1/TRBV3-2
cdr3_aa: CASRHPGGGAGNTIYF
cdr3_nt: TGTGCCAGCCGACACCCGGGAGGGGGAGCCGGAAACACCATATATTTT

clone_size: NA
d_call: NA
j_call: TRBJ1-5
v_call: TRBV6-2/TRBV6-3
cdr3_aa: CASSAAGTFVQPQHF
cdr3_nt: TGTGCCAGCAGTGCAGCCGGGACATTTGTTCAGCCCCAGCATTTT

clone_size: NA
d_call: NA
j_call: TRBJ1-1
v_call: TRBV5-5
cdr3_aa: CASSSRGTEAFF
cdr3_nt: TGTGCCAGCAGCTCACGGGGCACTGAAGCTTTCTTT

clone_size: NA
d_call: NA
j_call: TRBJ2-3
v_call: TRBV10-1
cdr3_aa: CASSVQNGPGNTQYF
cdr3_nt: TGCGCCAGCAGTGTGCAGAACGGTCCCGGGAATACGCAGTATTTT

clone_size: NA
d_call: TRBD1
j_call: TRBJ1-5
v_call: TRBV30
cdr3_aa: CAWRGQGSSQPQHF
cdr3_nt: TGTGCCTGGAGGGGACAGGGCTCCAGTCAGCCCCAGCATTTT

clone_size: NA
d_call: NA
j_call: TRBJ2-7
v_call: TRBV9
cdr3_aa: CASSAGGMDEQYF
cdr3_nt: TGTGCCAGCAGCGCCGGGGGTATGGACGAGCAGTACTTC

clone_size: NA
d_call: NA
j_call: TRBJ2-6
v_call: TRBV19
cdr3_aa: CASSPYSIAGANVLTF
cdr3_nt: TGTGCCAGTAGTCCGTACAGTATTGCTGGGGCCAACGTCCTGACTTTC

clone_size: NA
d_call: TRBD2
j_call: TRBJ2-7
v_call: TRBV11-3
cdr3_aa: CASSARTSVSYEQYF
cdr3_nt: TGTGCCAGCAGCGCACGGACTAGCGTTTCCTACGAGCAGTACTTC

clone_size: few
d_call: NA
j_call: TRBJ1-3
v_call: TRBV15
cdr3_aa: CATSRDTGGSINTIYF
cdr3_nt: TGTGCCACCAGCAGAGATACGGGGGGCTCTATAAACACCATATATTTT

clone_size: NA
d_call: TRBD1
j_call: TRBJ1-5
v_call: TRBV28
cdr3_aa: CASSLGQGAAQPQHF
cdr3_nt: TGTGCCAGCAGTTTAGGTCAGGGGGCTGCTCAGCCCCAGCATTTT

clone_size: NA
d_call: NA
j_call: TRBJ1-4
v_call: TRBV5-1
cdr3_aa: CASSLDIAEKLFF
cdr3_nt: TGCGCCAGCAGCTTGGACATCGCTGAAAAACTGTTTTTT

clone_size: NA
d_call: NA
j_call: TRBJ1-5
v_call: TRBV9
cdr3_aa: CASSVEGGNQPQHF
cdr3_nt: TGTGCCAGCAGCGTAGAAGGGGGCAATCAGCCCCAGCATTTT

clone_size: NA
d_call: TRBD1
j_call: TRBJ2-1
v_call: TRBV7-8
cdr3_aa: CASSYLDRALNNEQFF
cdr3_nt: TGTGCCAGCAGCTATCTGGACAGGGCGCTCAACAATGAGCAGTTCTTC

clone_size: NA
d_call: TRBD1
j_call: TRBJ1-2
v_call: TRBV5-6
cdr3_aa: CASSASTGDQAPYGYTF
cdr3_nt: TGTGCCAGCAGCGCCAGTACAGGGGATCAGGCCCCCTATGGCTACACCTTC

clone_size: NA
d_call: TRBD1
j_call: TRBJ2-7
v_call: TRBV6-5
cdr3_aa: CASRLGTGDSHEQYF
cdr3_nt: TGTGCCAGCAGGCTCGGGACAGGGGACTCCCACGAGCAGTACTTC

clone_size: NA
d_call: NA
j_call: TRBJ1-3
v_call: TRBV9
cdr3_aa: CASSPAGVPGNTIYF
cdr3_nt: TGTGCCAGCAGCCCAGCCGGGGTCCCTGGAAACACCATATATTTT

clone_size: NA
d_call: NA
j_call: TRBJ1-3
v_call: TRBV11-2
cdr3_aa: CASSYGTAVNTIYF
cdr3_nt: TGTGCCAGCAGCTACGGGACTGCGGTAAACACCATATATTTT

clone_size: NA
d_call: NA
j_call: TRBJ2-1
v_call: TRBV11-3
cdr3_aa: CASSSAPSSYNEQFF
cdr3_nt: TGTGCCAGCAGCTCTGCTCCTAGCTCCTACAATGAGCAGTTCTTC

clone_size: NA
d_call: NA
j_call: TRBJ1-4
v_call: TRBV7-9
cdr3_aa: CASSKGGYGEKLFF
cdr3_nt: TGTGCCAGCTCGAAGGGGGGGTACGGTGAAAAACTGTTTTTT

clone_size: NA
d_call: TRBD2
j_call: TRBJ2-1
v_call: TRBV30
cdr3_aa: CAWSARGWRKRREGYNEQFF
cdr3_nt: TGTGCCTGGAGCGCTCGGGGGTGGAGGAAGAGGCGGGAGGGATACAATGAGCAGTTCTTC

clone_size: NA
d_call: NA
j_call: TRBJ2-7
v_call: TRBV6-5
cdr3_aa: CASSYSGGSISYEQYF
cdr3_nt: TGTGCCAGCAGTTACTCGGGGGGTAGTATAAGCTACGAGCAGTACTTC

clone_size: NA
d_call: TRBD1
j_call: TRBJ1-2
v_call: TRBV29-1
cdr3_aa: CSVLDRGVRGYTF
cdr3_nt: TGCAGCGTTCTGGACAGGGGAGTTCGTGGCTACACCTTC

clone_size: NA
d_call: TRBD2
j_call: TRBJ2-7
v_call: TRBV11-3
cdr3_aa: CASSFDSGNHEQYF
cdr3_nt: TGTGCCAGCAGCTTCGATAGCGGGAACCACGAGCAGTACTTC

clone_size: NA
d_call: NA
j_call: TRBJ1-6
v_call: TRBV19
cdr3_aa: CASSLRESWSPLHF
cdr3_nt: TGTGCCAGTAGTCTCCGTGAGAGCTGGTCACCCCTCCACTTT

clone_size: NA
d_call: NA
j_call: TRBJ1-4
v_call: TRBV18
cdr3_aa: CASSPLTGSANEKLFF
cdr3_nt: TGTGCCAGCTCACCACTCACAGGGTCGGCTAATGAAAAACTGTTTTTT

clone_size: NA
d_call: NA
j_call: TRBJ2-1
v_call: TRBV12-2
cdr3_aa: CASRLAPPSARSYNEQFF
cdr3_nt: TGTGCAAGTCGCTTAGCCCCACCTAGCGCCCGCTCCTACAATGAGCAGTTCTTC

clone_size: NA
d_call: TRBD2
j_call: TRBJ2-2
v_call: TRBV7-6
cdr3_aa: CASSLYLTAGAINTGELFF
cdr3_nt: TGTGCCAGCAGCTTATATCTAACAGCGGGAGCTATAAACACCGGGGAGCTGTTTTTT

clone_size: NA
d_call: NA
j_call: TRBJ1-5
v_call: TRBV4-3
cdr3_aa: CASSQDGRGNQPQHF
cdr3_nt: TGCGCCAGCAGCCAAGATGGGCGAGGGAATCAGCCCCAGCATTTT

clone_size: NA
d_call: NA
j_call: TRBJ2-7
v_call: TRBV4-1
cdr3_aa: CASSKDTSMVYEQYF
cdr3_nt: TGCGCCAGCAGCAAGGACACCTCGATGGTCTACGAGCAGTACTTC

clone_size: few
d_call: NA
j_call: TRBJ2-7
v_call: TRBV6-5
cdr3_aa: CASSYAAGGLYEQYF
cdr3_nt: TGTGCCAGCAGTTACGCGGCTGGGGGCCTCTACGAGCAGTACTTC

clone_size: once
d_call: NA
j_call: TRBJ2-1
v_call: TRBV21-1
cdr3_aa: CASSKGTSGSDSYNEQFF
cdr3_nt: TGTGCCAGCAGCAAAGGAACTAGCGGGAGTGACTCCTACAATGAGCAGTTCTTC

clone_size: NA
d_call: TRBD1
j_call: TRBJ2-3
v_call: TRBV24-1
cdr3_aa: CATSDWDRFSDTQYF
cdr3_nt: TGTGCCACCAGTGATTGGGACAGGTTCTCAGATACGCAGTATTTT

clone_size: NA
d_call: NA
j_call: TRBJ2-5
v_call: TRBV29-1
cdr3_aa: CSVEIGETQYF
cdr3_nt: TGCAGCGTTGAAATCGGAGAGACCCAGTACTTC

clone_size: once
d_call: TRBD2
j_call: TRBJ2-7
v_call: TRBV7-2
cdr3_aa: CASSSLAGDYEQYF
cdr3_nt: TGTGCCAGCAGCTCGCTAGCGGGAGACTACGAGCAGTACTTC

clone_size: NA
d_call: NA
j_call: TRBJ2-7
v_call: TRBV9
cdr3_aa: CASSGLLAPSYEQYF
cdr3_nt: TGTGCCAGCAGCGGCCTTCTAGCGCCGTCCTACGAGCAGTACTTC

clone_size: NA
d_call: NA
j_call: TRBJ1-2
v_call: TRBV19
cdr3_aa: CASSIYLGYTF
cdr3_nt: TGTGCCAGTAGTATCTACCTCGGCTACACCTTC

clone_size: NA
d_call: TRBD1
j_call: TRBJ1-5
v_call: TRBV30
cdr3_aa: CAWSTDRGDQPQHF
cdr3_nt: TGTGCCTGGAGCACGGACAGGGGGGATCAGCCCCAGCATTTT

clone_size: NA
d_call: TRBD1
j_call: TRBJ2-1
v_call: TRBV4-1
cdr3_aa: CASSQERGQFEQFF
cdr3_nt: TGCGCCAGCAGCCAAGAAAGGGGACAGTTTGAGCAGTTCTTC

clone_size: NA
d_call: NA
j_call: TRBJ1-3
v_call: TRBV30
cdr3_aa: CAWSVDISGNTIYF
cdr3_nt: TGTGCCTGGAGTGTCGACATCTCTGGAAACACCATATATTTT

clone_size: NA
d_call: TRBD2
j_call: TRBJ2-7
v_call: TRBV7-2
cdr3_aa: CASSLSGGRASYEQYF
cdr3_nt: TGTGCCAGCAGCTTGTCTGGCGGGAGGGCCTCCTACGAGCAGTACTTC

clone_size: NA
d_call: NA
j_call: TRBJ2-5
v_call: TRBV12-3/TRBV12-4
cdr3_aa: CASSLGTGETQYF
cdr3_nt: TGTGCCAGCAGTTTAGGCACGGGGGAGACCCAGTACTTC

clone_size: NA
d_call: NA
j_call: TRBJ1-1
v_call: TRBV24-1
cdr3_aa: CATSDRGMEAFF
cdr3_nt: TGTGCCACCAGTGATAGGGGTATGGAAGCTTTCTTT

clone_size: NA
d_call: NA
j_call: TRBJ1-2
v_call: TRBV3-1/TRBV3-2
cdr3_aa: CASSPRGGPHTF
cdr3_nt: TGTGCCAGCAGCCCTAGGGGGGGGCCCCACACCTTC

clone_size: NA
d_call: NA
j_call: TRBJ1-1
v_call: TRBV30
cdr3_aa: CAWNRNTEAFF
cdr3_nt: TGTGCCTGGAACAGAAACACTGAAGCTTTCTTT

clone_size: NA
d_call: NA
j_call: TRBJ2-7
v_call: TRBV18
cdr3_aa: CASSPGTPSYEQYF
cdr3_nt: TGTGCCAGCTCACCCGGGACACCCTCCTACGAGCAGTACTTC